This T cell receptor beta chain was identified during a study of blood T cell repertoires in COVID-19. Study information: Sites in the United States, Italy and Spain provided acute and convalescent COVID-19 samples. PBMCs, B-cell-depleted T cells, or T cells provided the cDNA or gDNA that made up the material.

Source study methods: Reference gene primer amplification yielded estimated nucleated cell counts. Sequencing was performed with immunoSEQ multiplex PCR; in TCRdb, only in-frame clones are kept and a portion is missing. V and J calls and clone size are given by that table; D and trimming were obtained from the DNA. The sample lists more than 75,000 clones; approximately 82% were seen once. The receptor comes from a man in his sixties with acute or convalescent COVID-19. The sequenced sample consisted of peripheral blood.

This CDR3 is CASSLYFRDLLHF. The CDR3 DNA follows: TGTGCCAGCAGTTTATATTTCCGGGATCTCCTCCACTTT. This chain uses TRBV28 with TRBJ1-6; unclear D gene. The germline CDR1 and CDR2 sequences are MDHEN and SYDVKM. The CDR3 contains 13 residues. V lost 1 base and J lost 15, with 13 bases in between.